This TCR beta chain was recovered during a study of blood T cell repertoires in COVID-19. Study-wide context: The United States, Italy and Spain were the sources of the acute and convalescent COVID-19 samples. PBMCs, B-cell-depleted T cells, or T cells were the source of the cDNA or gDNA that made up the material.

V gave up 4 bases and J gave up 4 bases; unmatched junction bases: 10. The length of the CDR3 is 16 residues. Germline CDR1 is SGHRS and CDR2 is YFSETQ. Authors' processing steps: It was from reference gene primer amplification that nucleated cell counts were estimated. Sequencing used immunoSEQ multiplex PCR; TCRdb keeps in-frame clones, though not all of them. The V and J calls and clone size come from that table; D and trimming were worked out from the DNA. There are approximately 71,000 clones in the sample; 90% occur only once, and over 4% lies in the top ten. The origin of this receptor is a woman aged 18-29 years with acute or convalescent COVID-19. Sequencing used peripheral blood. The V gene is TRBV5-1, the J gene TRBJ2-1, with 8 nucleotides matching TRBD1. CDR3 DNA: TGCGCCAGCAGCATCTCGGACAGGGAGCCTTACAATGAGCAGTTCTTC. This translates into CASSISDREPYNEQFF. The whole variable domain, filled in from reference TRBV5-1 and TRBJ2-1, reads KAGVTQTPRYLIKTRGQQVTLSCSPISGHRSVSWYQQTPGQGLQFLFEYFSETQRNKGNFPGRFSGRQFSNSRSEMNVSTLELGDSALYLCASSISDREPYNEQFFGPGTRLTVL.